This note documents a single TCR beta chain sequence. Its antigen is not known. This sample stems from a study of blood T cells in healthy people across ages. Through a sample-barcoded 5' primer and a J-beta primer mix, a second PCR was run for roughly 6 to 12 cycles. TCRdb re-derived calls from the 5' RACE reads in MiXCR, one entry per CDR3 protein. Of 800,000 or so distinct CDR3 sequences in the sample, about 46% were seen once. V was clipped by 7 bases and J by 2 bases, with 15 bases between them. Germline V gene sequence: CDR1 MDHEN, CDR2 SYDVKM. The CDR3 has 14 amino acids. General study points: Reliance upon unsorted PBMCs precluded definitive naive versus antigen-experienced comparison.

The TCR sequence derives from a man of 80 years or more in good health. The rearrangement joins TRBV28 to TRBJ2-7; TRBD2 is a possible D gene (6 bases). Sequences were obtained from blood. The CDR3 nucleotides read TGTGCCAGCAACCTAGGGCTAGCGACCTACGAGCAGTACTTC. Translated, it gives CASNLGLATYEQYF.